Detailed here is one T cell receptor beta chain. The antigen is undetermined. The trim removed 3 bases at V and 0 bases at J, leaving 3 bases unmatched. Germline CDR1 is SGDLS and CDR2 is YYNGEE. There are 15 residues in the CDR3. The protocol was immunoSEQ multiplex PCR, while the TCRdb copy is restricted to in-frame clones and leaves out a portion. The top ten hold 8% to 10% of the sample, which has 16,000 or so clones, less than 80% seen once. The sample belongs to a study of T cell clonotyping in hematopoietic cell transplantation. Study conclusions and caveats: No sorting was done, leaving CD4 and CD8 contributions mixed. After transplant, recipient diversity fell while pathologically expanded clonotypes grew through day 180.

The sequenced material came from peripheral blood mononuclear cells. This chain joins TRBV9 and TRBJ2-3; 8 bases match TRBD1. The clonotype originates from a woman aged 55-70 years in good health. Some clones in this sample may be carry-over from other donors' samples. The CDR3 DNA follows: TGTGCCAGCAGCGGGAGGACAGGGAGCACAGATACGCAGTATTTT. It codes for CASSGRTGSTDTQYF.